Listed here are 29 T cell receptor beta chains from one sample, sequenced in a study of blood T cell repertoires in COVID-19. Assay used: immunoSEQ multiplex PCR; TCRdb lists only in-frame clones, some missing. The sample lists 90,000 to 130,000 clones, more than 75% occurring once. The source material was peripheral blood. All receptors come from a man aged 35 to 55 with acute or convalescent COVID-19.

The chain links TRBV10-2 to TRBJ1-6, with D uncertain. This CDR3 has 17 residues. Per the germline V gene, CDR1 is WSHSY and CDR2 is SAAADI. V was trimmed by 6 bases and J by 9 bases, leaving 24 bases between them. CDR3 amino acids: CASRDLLRGQAGSPLHF. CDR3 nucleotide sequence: TGCGCCAGCAGGGACCTCCTCCGGGGTCAAGCGGGTTCACCCCTCCACTTT.

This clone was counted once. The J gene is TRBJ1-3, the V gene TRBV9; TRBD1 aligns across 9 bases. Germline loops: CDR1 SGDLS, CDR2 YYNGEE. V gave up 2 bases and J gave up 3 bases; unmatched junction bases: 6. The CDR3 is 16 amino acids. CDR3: CASSVNRGQLGNTIYF. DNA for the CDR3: TGTGCCAGCAGCGTTAACAGGGGGCAACTTGGAAACACCATATATTTT. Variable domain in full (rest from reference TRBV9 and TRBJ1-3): DSGVTQTPKHLITATGQRVTLRCSPRSGDLSVYWYQQSLDQGLQFLIQYYNGEERAKGNILERFSAQQFPDLHSELNLSSLELGDSALYFCASSVNRGQLGNTIYFGEGSWLTVV.

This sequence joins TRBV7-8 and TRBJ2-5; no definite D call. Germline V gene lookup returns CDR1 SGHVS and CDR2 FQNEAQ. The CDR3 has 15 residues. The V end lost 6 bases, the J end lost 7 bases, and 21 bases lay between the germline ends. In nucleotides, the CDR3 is TGTGCCAGCAGTGAGAGGTTTGCCGTTAAAGGGACCCAGTACTTC. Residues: CASSERFAVKGTQYF.

CDR3 sequence: CASSYGQGRSPLHF. The DNA for the CDR3 is TGTGCCAGCAGTTACGGTCAGGGCCGTTCACCCCTCCACTTT. The J gene is TRBJ1-6, the V gene TRBV6-5; tentative D call: TRBD1 (5 bases). Germline loops: CDR1 MNHEY, CDR2 SVGAGI. The V end lost 2 bases, the J end lost 9 bases, and 11 bases lay between the germline ends. The CDR3 is 14 residues long.

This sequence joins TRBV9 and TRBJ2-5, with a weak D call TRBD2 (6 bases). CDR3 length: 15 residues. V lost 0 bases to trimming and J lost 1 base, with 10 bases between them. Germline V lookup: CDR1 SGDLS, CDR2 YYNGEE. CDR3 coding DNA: TGTGCCAGCAGCGTAGGACTAGACTTCCAAGAGACCCAGTACTTC. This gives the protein CASSVGLDFQETQYF.

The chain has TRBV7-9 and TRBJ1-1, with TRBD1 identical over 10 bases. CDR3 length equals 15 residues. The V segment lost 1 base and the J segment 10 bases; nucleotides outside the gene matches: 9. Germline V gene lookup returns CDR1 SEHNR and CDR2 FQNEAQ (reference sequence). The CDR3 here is CASSLGRTGGIRAFF. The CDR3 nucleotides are TGTGCCAGCAGCTTAGGCCGGACAGGGGGGATCAGAGCTTTCTTT.

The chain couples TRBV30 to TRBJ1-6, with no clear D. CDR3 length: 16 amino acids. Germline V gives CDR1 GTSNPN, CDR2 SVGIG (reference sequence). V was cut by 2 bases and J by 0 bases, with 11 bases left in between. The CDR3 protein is CAWSRTGNSYNSPLHF. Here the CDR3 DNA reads TGTGCCTGGAGTAGGACTGGAAACTCCTATAATTCACCCCTCCACTTT. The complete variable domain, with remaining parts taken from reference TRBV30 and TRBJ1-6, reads SQTIHQWPATLVQPVGSPLSLECTVEGTSNPNLYWYRQAAGRGLQLLFYSVGIGQISSEVPQNLSASRPQDRQFILSSKKLLLSDSGFYLCAWSRTGNSYNSPLHFGNGTRLTVT.

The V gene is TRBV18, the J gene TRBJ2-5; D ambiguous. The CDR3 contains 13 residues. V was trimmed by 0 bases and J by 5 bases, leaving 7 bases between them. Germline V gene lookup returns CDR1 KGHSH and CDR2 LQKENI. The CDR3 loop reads CASSPPSLETQYF. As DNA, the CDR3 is TGTGCCAGCTCACCACCATCATTGGAGACCCAGTACTTC. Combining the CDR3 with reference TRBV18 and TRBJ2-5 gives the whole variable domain NAGVMQNPRHLVRRRGQEARLRCSPMKGHSHVYWYRQLPEEGLKFMVYLQKENIIDESGMPKERFSAEFPKEGPSILRIQQVVRGDSAAYFCASSPPSLETQYFGPGTRLLVL.

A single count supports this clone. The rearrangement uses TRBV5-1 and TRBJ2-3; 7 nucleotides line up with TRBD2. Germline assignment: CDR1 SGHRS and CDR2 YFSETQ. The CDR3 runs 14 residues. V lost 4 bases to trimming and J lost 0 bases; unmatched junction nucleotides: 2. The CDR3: CASSRSGSTDTQYF. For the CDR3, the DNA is TGCGCCAGCAGCCGTAGCGGGAGCACAGATACGCAGTATTTT. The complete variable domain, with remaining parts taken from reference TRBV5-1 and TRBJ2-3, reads KAGVTQTPRYLIKTRGQQVTLSCSPISGHRSVSWYQQTPGQGLQFLFEYFSETQRNKGNFPGRFSGRQFSNSRSEMNVSTLELGDSALYLCASSRSGSTDTQYFGPGTRLTVL.

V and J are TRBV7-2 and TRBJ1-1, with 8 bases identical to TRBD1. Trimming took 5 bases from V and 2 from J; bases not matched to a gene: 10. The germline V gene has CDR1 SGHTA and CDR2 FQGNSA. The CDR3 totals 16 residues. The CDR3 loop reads CASSTSDRARNTEAFF. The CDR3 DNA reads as TGTGCCAGCAGCACCTCGGACAGGGCAAGAAACACTGAAGCTTTCTTT.

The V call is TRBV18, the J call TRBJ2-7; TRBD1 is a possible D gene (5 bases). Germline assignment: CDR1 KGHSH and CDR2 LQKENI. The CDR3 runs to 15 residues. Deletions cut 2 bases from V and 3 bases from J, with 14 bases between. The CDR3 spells CASSPYLRAYYEQYF. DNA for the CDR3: TGTGCCAGCTCACCATATCTCAGGGCATACTACGAGCAGTACTTC.

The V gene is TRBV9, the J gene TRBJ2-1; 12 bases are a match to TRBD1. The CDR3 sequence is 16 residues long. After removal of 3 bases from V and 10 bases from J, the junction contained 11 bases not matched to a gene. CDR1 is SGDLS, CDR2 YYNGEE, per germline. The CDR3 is CASSARDRGLSGEQFF. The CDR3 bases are TGTGCCAGCAGCGCCAGGGACAGGGGGCTGTCAGGCGAGCAGTTCTTC.

CDR3 sequence reads: CASSEAQGARGYGYTF. Written as DNA, the CDR3 is TGTGCCAGCAGTGAAGCTCAGGGGGCTCGGGGCTATGGCTACACCTTC. The chain has TRBV6-1 and TRBJ1-2; TRBD1 matches 8 bases. Germline trimming cut 0 bases from V and 4 bases from J; bases unmatched to any gene: 7. This CDR3 is 16 amino acids long. CDR1 MNHNS and CDR2 SASEGT come from the germline V gene.

CDR3 DNA sequence: TGTGCCAGCAGCTCAGGGGCGACTCTCCACTTT. This codes for CASSSGATLHF. This rearrangement joins TRBV6-2 or TRBV6-3 to TRBJ1-6; TRBD1 might be the D (6 bases). The ends were cut back, 6 bases at V and 16 bases at J, with 13 bases in the middle. The CDR3 length is 11 residues. Germline-derived CDR1 and CDR2 are MNHEY and SVGEGT.

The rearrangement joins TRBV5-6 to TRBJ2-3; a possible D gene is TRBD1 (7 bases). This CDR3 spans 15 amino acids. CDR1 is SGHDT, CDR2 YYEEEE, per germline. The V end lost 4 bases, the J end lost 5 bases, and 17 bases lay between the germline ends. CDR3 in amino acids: CASSQLTGRKDTQYF. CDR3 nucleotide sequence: TGTGCCAGCAGCCAATTGACAGGGAGGAAAGATACGCAGTATTTT.

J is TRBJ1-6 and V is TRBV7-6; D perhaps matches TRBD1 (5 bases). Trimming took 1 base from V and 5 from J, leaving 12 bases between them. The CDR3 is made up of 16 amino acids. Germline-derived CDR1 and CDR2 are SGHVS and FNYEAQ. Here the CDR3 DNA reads TGTGCCAGCAGCTTAGTGCCTAGGGGAAATAATTCACCCCTCCACTTT. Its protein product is CASSLVPRGNNSPLHF.

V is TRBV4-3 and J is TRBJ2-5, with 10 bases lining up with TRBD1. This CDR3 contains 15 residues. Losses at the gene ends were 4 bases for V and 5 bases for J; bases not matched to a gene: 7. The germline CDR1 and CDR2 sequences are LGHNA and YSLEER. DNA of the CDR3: TGCGCCAGCAGCCCTTGGACAGGGGGTGAGGAGACCCAGTACTTC. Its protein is CASSPWTGGEETQYF.

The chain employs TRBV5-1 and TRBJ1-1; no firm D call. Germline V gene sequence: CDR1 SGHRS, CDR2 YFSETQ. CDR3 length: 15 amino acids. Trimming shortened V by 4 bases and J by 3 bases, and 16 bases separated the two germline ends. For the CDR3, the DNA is TGCGCCAGCAGCCGCTTGGCGGGTCGGCACACTGAAGCTTTCTTT. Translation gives CASSRLAGRHTEAFF.

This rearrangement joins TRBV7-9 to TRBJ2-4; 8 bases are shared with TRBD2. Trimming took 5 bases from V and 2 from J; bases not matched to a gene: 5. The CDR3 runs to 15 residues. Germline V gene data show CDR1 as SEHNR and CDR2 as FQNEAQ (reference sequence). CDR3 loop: CASSRGGATKNIQYF. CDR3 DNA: TGTGCCAGCAGCCGGGGGGGCGCGACCAAAAACATTCAGTACTTC. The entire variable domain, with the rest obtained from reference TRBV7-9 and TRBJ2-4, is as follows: DTGVSQNPRHKITKRGQNVTFRCDPISEHNRLYWYRQTLGQGPEFLTYFQNEAQLEKSRLLSDRFSAERPKGSFSTLEIQRTEQGDSAMYLCASSRGGATKNIQYFGAGTRLSVL.

Here the CDR3 DNA reads TGCGCCAGCAGCTTGGGTGGCAGGGGCAATACAGATACGCAGTATTTT. This gives the protein CASSLGGRGNTDTQYF. The chain has TRBV5-1 and TRBJ2-3, with D perhaps matching TRBD1 (6 bases). CDR1 and CDR2 (germline): SGHRS, YFSETQ. V lost 0 bases, J lost 3 bases, and 14 bases lay in between. The CDR3 runs to 16 residues.

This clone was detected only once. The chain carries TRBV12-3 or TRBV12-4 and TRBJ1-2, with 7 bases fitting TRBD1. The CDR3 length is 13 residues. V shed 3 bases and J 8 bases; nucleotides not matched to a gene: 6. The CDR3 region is CASSFRQGRGYTF. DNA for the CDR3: TGTGCCAGCAGTTTCAGACAGGGTCGGGGCTACACCTTC.

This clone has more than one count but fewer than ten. The CDR3 DNA follows: TGTGCCAGCAGCGCTTCTAGCGGGAGGTTCAATGAGCAGTTCTTC. This encodes CASSASSGRFNEQFF. The chain employs TRBV11-3 and TRBJ2-1, with TRBD2 matching over 11 bases. V was pared by 5 bases and J by 6 bases, with 6 bases of the junction left unmatched. This CDR3 comprises 15 residues. Per germline, CDR1 SGHNT and CDR2 YENEEA.

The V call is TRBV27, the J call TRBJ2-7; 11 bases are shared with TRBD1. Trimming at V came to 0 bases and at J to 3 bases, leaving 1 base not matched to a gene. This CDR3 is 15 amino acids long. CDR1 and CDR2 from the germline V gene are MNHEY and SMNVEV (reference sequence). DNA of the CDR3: TGTGCCAGCAGTTTATCGGGGACAGGGGGCTACGAGCAGTACTTC. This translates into CASSLSGTGGYEQYF.

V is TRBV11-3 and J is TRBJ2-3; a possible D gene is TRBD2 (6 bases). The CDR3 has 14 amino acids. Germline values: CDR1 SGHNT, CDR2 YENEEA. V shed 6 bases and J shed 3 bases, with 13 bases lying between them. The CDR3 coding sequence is TGTGCCAGCAGTTTGGGGGAGGTTACAGATACGCAGTATTTT. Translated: CASSLGEVTDTQYF. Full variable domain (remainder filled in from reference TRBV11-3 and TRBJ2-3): EAGVVQSPRYKIIEKKQPVAFWCNPISGHNTLYWYLQNLGQGPELLIRYENEEAVDDSQLPKDRFSAERLKGVDSTLKIQPAELGDSAVYLCASSLGEVTDTQYFGPGTRLTVL.

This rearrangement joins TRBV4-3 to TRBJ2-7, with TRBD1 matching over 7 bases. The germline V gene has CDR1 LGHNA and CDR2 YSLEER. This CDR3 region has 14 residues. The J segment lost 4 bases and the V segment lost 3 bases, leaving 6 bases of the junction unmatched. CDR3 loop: CASSQTYRGYEQYF. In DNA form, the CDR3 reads TGCGCCAGCAGCCAGACATACAGGGGTTACGAGCAGTACTTC.

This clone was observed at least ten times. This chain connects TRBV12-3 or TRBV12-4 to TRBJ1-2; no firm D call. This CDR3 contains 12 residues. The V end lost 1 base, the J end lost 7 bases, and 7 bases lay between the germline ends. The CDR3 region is CASSLGGGGYTF. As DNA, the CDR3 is TGTGCCAGCAGTTTAGGGGGAGGTGGCTACACCTTC.

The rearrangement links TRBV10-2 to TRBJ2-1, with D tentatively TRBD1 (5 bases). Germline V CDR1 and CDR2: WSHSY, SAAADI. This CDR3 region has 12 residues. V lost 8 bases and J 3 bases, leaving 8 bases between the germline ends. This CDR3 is CASYGHYNEQFF. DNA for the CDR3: TGCGCCAGCTACGGACACTACAATGAGCAGTTCTTC.

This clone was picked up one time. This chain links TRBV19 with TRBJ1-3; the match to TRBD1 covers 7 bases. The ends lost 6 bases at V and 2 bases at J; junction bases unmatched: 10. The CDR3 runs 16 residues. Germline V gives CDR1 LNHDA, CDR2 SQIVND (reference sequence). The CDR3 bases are TGTGCCAGTAGAACCACAGGGGCAGGGCCTGGAAACACCATATATTTT. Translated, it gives CASRTTGAGPGNTIYF.

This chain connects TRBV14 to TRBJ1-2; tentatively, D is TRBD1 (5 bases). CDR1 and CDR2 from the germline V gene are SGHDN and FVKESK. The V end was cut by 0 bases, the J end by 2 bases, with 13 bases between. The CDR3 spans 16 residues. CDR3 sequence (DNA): TGTGCCAGCAGCCAAGAGGGACTTACGAGAAACTATGGCTACACCTTC. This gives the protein CASSQEGLTRNYGYTF.